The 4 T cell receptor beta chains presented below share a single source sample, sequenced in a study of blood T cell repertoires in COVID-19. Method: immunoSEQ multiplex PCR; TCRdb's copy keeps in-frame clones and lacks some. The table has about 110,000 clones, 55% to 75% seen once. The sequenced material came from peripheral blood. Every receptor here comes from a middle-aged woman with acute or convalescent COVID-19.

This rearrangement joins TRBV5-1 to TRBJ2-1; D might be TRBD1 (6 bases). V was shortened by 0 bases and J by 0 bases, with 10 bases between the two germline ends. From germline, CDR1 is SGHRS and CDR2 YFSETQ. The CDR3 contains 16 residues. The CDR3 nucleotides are TGCGCCAGCAGCTTGGCCCAGGGGAACTCCTACAATGAGCAGTTCTTC. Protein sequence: CASSLAQGNSYNEQFF.

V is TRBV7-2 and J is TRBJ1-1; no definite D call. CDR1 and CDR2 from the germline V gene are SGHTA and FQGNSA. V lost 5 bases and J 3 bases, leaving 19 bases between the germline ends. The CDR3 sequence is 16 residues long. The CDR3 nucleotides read TGTGCCAGCAGCCCACCCGGGGAGCGGGGAGACACTGAAGCTTTCTTT. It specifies CASSPPGERGDTEAFF.

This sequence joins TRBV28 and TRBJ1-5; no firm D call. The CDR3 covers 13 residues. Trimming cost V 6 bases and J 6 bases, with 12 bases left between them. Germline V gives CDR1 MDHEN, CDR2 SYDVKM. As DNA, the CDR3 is TGTGCCAGCAGCCCACAGATGGGTCAGCCCCAGCATTTT. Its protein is CASSPQMGQPQHF.

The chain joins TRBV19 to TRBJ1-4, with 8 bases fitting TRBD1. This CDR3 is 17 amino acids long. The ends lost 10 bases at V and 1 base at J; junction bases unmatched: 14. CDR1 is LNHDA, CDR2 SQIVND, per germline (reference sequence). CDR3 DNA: TGTGCCACTCTTCAGGGGGCCTTAATTGTAACTAATGAAAAACTGTTTTTT. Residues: CATLQGALIVTNEKLFF.